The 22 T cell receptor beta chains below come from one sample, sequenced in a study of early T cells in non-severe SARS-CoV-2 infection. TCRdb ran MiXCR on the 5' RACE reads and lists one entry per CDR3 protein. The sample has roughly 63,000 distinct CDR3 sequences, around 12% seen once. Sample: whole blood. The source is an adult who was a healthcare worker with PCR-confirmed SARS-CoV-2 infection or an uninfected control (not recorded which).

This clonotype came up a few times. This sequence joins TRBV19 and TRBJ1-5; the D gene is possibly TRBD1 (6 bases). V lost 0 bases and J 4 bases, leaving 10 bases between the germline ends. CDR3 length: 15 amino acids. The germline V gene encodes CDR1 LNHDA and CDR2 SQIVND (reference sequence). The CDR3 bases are TGTGCCAGTAGTATAGAGGACAGCCTAAATCAGCCCCAGCATTTT. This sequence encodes CASSIEDSLNQPQHF.

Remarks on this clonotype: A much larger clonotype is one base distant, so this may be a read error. CDR3 in DNA: TGTGCCAGCCGCGGGTTGGAGGTGACAAGCACTGAAGCTTACTTT. Amino acids: CASRGLEVTSTEAYF. This rearrangement joins TRBV28 to TRBJ1-1; D unclear. CDR3 length equals 15 residues. Per germline, CDR1 MDHEN and CDR2 SYDVKM.

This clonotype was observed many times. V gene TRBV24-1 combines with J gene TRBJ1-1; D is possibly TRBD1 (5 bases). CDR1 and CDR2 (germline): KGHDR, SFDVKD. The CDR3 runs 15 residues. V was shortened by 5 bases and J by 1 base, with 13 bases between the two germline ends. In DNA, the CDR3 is TGTGCCACCAGTGGGGCCGGGGCGTCGAACACTGAAGCTTTCTTT. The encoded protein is CATSGAGASNTEAFF.

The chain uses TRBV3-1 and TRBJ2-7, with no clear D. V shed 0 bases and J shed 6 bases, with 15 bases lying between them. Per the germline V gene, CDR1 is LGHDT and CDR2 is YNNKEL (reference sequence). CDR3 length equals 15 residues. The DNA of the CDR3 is TGTGCCAGCAGCCAAGATCAAGTTCTCCCTCGCGAGCAGTACTTC. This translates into CASSQDQVLPREQYF.

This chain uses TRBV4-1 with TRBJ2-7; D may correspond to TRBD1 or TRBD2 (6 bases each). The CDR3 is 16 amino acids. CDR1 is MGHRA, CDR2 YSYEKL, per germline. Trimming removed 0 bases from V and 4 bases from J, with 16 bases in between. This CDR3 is CASSQDARGATYEQYF. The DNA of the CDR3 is TGCGCCAGCAGCCAAGATGCGAGGGGGGCTACTTACGAGCAGTACTTC.

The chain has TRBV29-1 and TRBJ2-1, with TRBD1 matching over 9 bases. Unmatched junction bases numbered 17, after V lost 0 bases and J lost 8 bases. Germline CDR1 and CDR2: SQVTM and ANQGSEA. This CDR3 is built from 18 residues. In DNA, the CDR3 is TGCAGCGTTGAAGATCTTGGGACCGGGACAGGGAATAATGATGAGCAGTTCTTC. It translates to CSVEDLGTGTGNNDEQFF.

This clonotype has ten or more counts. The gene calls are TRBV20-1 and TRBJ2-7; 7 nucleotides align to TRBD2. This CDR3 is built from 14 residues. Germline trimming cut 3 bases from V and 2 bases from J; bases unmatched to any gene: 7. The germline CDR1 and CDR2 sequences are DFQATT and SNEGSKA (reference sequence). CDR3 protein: CSASRGLAAYEQYF. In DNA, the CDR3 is TGCAGTGCTAGTAGAGGCCTAGCGGCCTACGAGCAGTACTTC.

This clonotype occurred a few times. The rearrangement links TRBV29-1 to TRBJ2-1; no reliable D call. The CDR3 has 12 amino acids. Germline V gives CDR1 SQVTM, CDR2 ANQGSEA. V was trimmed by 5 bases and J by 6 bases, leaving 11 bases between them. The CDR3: CSVSAAPNEQFF. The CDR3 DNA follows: TGCAGCGTTTCGGCGGCGCCCAATGAGCAGTTCTTC.

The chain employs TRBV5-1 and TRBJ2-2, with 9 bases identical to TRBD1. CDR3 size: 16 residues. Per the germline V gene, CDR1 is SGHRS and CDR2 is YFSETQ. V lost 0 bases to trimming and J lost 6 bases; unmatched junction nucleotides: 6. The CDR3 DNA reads TGCGCCAGCAGCTTGGGGACAGGGGATTACTCCGGGGAGCTGTTTTTT. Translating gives CASSLGTGDYSGELFF. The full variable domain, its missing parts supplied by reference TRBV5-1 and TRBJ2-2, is KAGVTQTPRYLIKTRGQQVTLSCSPISGHRSVSWYQQTPGQGLQFLFEYFSETQRNKGNFPGRFSGRQFSNSRSEMNVSTLELGDSALYLCASSLGTGDYSGELFFGEGSRLTVL.

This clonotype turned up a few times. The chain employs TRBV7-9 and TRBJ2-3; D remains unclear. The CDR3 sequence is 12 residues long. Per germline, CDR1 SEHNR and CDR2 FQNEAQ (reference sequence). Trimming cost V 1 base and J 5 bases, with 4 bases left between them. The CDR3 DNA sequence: TGTGCCAGCAGCTTAGAGAAAGATACGCAGTATTTT. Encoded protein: CASSLEKDTQYF.

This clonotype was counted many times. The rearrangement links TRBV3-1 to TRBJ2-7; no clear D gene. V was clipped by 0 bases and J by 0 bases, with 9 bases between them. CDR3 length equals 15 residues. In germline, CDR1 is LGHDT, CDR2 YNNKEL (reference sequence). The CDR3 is CASSQDGRFSYEQYF. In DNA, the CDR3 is TGTGCCAGCAGCCAAGATGGGCGTTTCTCCTACGAGCAGTACTTC.

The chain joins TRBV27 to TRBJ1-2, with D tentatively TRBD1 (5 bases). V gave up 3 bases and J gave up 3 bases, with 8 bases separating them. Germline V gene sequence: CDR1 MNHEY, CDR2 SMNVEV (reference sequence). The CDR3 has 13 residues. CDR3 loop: CASSFQGYYGYTF. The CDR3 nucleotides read TGTGCCAGCAGTTTTCAGGGCTACTATGGCTACACCTTC.

The CDR3 here is CSARAAKADTQYF. Written as DNA, the CDR3 is TGCAGTGCTAGAGCGGCAAAGGCAGATACGCAGTATTTT. V gene TRBV20-1 combines with J gene TRBJ2-3; D not resolved. Trimming cost V 1 base and J 4 bases, with 9 bases left between them. The CDR3 has 13 amino acids. The germline V gene encodes CDR1 DFQATT and CDR2 SNEGSKA (reference sequence).

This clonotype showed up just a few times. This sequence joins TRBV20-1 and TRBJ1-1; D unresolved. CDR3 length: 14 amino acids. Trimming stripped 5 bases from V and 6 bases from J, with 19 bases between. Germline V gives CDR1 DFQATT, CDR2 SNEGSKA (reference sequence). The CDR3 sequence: CSALAKGRSPEAFF. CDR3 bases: TGCAGTGCTCTAGCTAAGGGTCGGAGTCCTGAAGCTTTCTTT.

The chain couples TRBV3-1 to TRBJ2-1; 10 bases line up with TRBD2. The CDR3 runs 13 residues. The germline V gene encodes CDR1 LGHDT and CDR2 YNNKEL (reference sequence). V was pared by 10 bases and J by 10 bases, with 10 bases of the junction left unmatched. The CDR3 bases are TGTGCCATACCTACTAGCGGGAAAAGGGAGCAGTTCTTC. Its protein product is CAIPTSGKREQFF.

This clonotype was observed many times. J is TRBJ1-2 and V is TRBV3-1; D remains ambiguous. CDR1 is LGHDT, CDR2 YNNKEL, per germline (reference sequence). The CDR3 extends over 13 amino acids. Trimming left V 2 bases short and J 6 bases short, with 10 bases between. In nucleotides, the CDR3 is TGTGCCAGCAGCCAATCCCTCCGGAATGGCTACACCTTC. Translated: CASSQSLRNGYTF.

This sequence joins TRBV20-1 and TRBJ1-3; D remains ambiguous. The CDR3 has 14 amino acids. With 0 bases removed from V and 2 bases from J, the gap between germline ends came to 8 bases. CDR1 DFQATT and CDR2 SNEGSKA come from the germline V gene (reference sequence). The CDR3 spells CSARDSGTGNTIYF. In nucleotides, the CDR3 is TGCAGTGCTAGAGATTCGGGGACTGGAAACACCATATATTTT.

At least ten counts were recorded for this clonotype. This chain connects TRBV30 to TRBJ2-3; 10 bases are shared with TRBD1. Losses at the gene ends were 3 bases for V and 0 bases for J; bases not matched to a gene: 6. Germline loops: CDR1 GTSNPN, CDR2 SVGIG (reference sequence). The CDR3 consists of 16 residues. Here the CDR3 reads CAWRPWDRGSTDTQYF. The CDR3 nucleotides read TGTGCCTGGAGGCCTTGGGACAGGGGTAGCACAGATACGCAGTATTTT.

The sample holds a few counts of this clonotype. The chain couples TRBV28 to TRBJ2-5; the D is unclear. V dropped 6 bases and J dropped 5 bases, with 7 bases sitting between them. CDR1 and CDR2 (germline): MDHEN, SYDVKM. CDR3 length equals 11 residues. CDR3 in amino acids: CASRLLETQYF. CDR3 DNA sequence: TGTGCCAGCAGGCTATTGGAGACCCAGTACTTC.

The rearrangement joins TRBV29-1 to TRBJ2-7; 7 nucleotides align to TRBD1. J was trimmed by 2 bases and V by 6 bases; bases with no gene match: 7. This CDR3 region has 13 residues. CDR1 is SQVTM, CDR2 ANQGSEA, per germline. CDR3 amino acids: CSVETGTAYEQYF. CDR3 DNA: TGCAGCGTGGAAACCGGGACAGCCTACGAGCAGTACTTC.

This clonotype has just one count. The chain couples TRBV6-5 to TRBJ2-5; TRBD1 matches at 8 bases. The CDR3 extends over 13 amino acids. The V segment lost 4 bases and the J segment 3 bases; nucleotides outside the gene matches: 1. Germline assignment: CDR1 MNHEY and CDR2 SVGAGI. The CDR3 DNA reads TGTGCCAGCAGTTGGGGACAGGAAGAGACCCAGTACTTC. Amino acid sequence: CASSWGQEETQYF.

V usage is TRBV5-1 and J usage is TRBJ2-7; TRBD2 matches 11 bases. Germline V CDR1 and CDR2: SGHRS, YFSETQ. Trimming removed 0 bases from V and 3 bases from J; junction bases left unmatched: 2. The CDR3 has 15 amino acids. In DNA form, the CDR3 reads TGCGCCAGCAGCTTGGGACTAGCGGGAAACTACGAGCAGTACTTC. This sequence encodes CASSLGLAGNYEQYF.